This TCR beta chain was retrieved from a study of T cell clones after liver transplantation. Turning to the study itself: Third-party-reactive TCRbeta sequences from pre-transplant mixed lymphocyte reactions served as antigen-independent comparators. Patients counted as tolerant after at least one year off all immunosuppression, enzymes not exceeding twice normal.

TCRdb's table, derived via immunoSEQ multiplex PCR, lists solely in-frame clones and lacks some. Counted here are some 45,000 clones, about 86% occurring once; the ten biggest clones make up about 2.6%. CDR1 is SGHDT and CDR2 is YYEEEE in the germline V gene. V lost 4 bases and J lost 2, with 11 bases in between. CDR3 length: 14 residues. Study-wide results and caveats: A significant post-transplant drop in circulating graft-donor-reactive CD4 TCRbeta sequences occurred in most of the 8 subjects. Graft donor-reactive T cells may have migrated into the graft rather than being deleted.

For this clone: Its antigen remains unknown.

This receptor was identified in a human patient who received a liver transplant. T cells may partly derive from the graft donor. The rearrangement joins TRBV5-6 to TRBJ2-3; possible D gene TRBD2, 5 bases. The specimen was CD4+ T cells from blood, collected 24 months after liver transplant. Here the CDR3 DNA reads TGTGCCAGCAGCCAGATGGAGGCCACAGATACGCAGTATTTT. As protein: CASSQMEATDTQYF.